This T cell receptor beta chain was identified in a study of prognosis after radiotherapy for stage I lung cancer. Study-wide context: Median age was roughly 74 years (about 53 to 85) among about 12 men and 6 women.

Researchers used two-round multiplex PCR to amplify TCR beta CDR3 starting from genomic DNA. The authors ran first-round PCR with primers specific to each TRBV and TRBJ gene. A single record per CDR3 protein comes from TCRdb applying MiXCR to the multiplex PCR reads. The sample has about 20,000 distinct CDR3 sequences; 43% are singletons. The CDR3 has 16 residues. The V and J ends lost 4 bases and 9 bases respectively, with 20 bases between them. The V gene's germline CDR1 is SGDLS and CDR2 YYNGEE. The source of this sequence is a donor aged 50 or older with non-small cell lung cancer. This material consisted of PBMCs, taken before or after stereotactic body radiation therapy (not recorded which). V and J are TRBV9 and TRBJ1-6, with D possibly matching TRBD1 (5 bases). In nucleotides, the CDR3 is TGTGCCAGCAGCTCGCACGGACATGGTCCTACTTCACCCCTCCACTTT. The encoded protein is CASSSHGHGPTSPLHF.